This T cell receptor beta chain was recovered during a study of blood T cell repertoires in COVID-19. At the level of the study: The samples span acute and convalescent COVID-19 from the United States, Italy and Spain. PBMCs, B-cell-depleted T cells, or T cells provided the cDNA or gDNA that made up the material.

Trimming cost V 4 bases and J 3 bases; bases outside gene matches: 10. CDR3 length: 16 residues. Germline V lookup: CDR1 SGHDT, CDR2 YYEEEE. This clone was counted a single time. As processed by the authors: Amplified reference gene primers provided the basis for estimating nucleated cell counts. Profiled with immunoSEQ multiplex PCR; TCRdb holds only in-frame clones, not every one. From that table come the V and J calls and clone size; the DNA was used to work out D and trimming. The sample holds around 260,000 clones, 91% seen once. Followed over time, Seattle patients had been enrolled while infection was active.

The genes are TRBV5-6 and TRBJ1-1; TRBD1 matches 9 bases. This TCR was recovered from a woman in her 30s with COVID-19, enrolled during active disease. The specimen was peripheral blood. CDR3 residues: CASSRTGGYGDTEAFF. The CDR3 nucleotides are TGTGCCAGCAGCCGAACAGGGGGCTATGGGGACACTGAAGCTTTCTTT.